The entry below gives a single T cell receptor (beta chain) sequence along with its context. The antigen remains unidentified. Germline assignment: CDR1 SGDLS and CDR2 YYNGEE. The CDR3 contains 12 residues. The germline V and J ends were trimmed by 0 bases and 7 bases, with 6 bases remaining between them. This record comes from a study of a mutant IDH1 vaccine in newly diagnosed glioma. Overall study: At weeks 1, 3, 5, 7, 11, 15, 19 and 23, patients received a vaccination, eight in all.

Time point given: week 5, during vaccination. Alongside topical imiquimod, each dose of vaccine comprised 300 ug of mutant IDH1 20-mer peptide. Clones were sequenced by immunoSEQ multiplex PCR, and TCRdb holds only the in-frame ones, with some missing. The profile shows 30,000 to 40,000 clones, roughly 76% of them singletons. The rearrangement links TRBV9 to TRBJ2-3; D is uncertain. Sequencing used PBMCs, obtained from a glioma patient whose treatment included an IDH1 peptide vaccine. The TCR was taken from a man aged 45-65 years with glioma. Here the CDR3 reads CASSVDVNTQYF. DNA of the CDR3: TGTGCCAGCAGCGTAGACGTAAATACGCAGTATTTT.